Below, 13 T cell receptor beta chains from the same sample are listed, as sequenced in a study of control samples from healthy donors and cancer patients. Libraries were prepared by immunoSEQ multiplex PCR; TCRdb keeps only in-frame clonotypes and omits some of them. Among some 120,000 clones listed, approximately 94% were seen once. Source material: PBMCs. Receptor source: a man aged 50-60 years with head and neck cancer.

This chain links TRBV15 with TRBJ1-5; D gene uncertain. This CDR3 has 12 amino acids. Germline V CDR1 and CDR2: LNHNV, YYDKDF (reference sequence). V was clipped by 0 bases and J by 7 bases, with 4 bases between them. The CDR3 DNA is TGTGCCACCAGCAGAGATCGCCAGCCCCAGCATTTT. Its protein is CATSRDRQPQHF.

On this clone: An end of the junction differs from the germline gene, which may be a read error. The chain couples TRBV5-4 to TRBJ1-6; 7 bases fit TRBD1. Germline CDR1 reads SGHNT; CDR2 reads YYREEE (reference sequence). The CDR3 loop spans 14 amino acids. This CDR3 reads CASSLDRQNSPLHF. As DNA, the CDR3 is TGTGCCAGCAGTTTGGACAGGCAAAATTCACCCCTCCACTTT.

The rearrangement links TRBV7-2 to TRBJ1-1; D gene unclear. The CDR3 runs to 14 residues. The germline CDR1 and CDR2 sequences are SGHTA and FQGNSA. Trimming took 8 bases from V and 2 from J, leaving 15 bases between them. The CDR3 DNA sequence: TGTGCCAGCGGGCTCTGGATTATAAACACTGAAGCTTTCTTT. It specifies CASGLWIINTEAFF.

J is TRBJ1-6 and V is TRBV30; D not certain. The CDR3 covers 14 residues. Germline loops: CDR1 GTSNPN, CDR2 SVGIG (reference sequence). The V gene lost 4 bases and the J gene lost 4 bases, with 11 bases spanning the gap. The CDR3 here is CAWTREPYNSPLHF. The CDR3 nucleotides read TGTGCCTGGACCCGGGAGCCATATAATTCACCCCTCCACTTT.

This chain links TRBV10-3 with TRBJ1-2, with a tentative D call TRBD1 (6 bases). The CDR3 runs 17 residues. V was pared by 0 bases and J by 2 bases, with 16 bases between. Germline loops: CDR1 ENHRY, CDR2 SYGVKD. CDR3 loop: CAISESNSGARNYGYTF. As DNA, the CDR3 is TGTGCCATCAGTGAGTCCAATTCAGGGGCGAGGAACTATGGCTACACCTTC.

For this clone: This specimen includes other DNA sequences encoding the same CDR3. The genes are TRBV5-1 and TRBJ2-3; TRBD2 matches 7 bases. Germline values: CDR1 SGHRS, CDR2 YFSETQ. The CDR3 extends over 14 amino acids. The V segment lost 4 bases and the J segment 3 bases; nucleotides outside the gene matches: 5. CDR3 in DNA: TGCGCCAGCAGCCCCGGCGGGGGAACAGATACGCAGTATTTT. Its protein is CASSPGGGTDTQYF.

The CDR3 DNA sequence: TGTGCCAGCAGCCGCCGGGTGGCGGGGCGCGAGACCCAGTACTTC. Encoded protein: CASSRRVAGRETQYF. The chain recombines TRBV9 with TRBJ2-5; weak D call: TRBD2 (6 bases). Germline CDR1 is SGDLS and CDR2 is YYNGEE. Trimming pared 4 bases from V and 5 bases from J, leaving 18 bases between. The CDR3 consists of 15 residues.

The chain carries TRBV11-3 and TRBJ1-1, with D possibly being TRBD1 (5 bases). Germline CDR1 reads SGHNT; CDR2 reads YENEEA. Trimming removed 2 bases at V and 5 bases at J, with 12 bases between. CDR3 length: 14 amino acids. The CDR3 sequence is CASSLQGGRTEAFF. The CDR3 bases are TGTGCCAGCAGCTTACAGGGTGGTCGTACTGAAGCTTTCTTT.

J is TRBJ1-1 and V is TRBV19; no firm D call. The CDR3 is made up of 14 amino acids. Trimming removed 3 bases at V and 2 bases at J, with 10 bases between. Germline lookup yields CDR1 LNHDA and CDR2 SQIVND (reference sequence). The CDR3 reads CASSINSANTEAFF. CDR3 DNA: TGTGCCAGTAGTATTAACTCAGCCAACACTGAAGCTTTCTTT.

The chain couples TRBV5-5 to TRBJ2-7; D unresolved. CDR3 length: 12 residues. V was cut by 5 bases and J by 4 bases, with 10 bases left in between. CDR1 and CDR2 (germline): SGHKS, YYEKEE (reference sequence). The CDR3 sequence: CASSPIRYEQYF. CDR3 nucleotide sequence: TGTGCCAGCAGTCCCATCAGATACGAGCAGTACTTC. The full variable domain, rest sourced from reference TRBV5-5 and TRBJ2-7, is DAGVTQSPTHLIKTRGQQVTLRCSPISGHKSVSWYQQVLGQGPQFIFQYYEKEERGRGNFPDRFSARQFPNYSSELNVNALLLGDSALYLCASSPIRYEQYFGPGTRLTVT.

The V gene is TRBV18, the J gene TRBJ1-3; TRBD1 aligns across 7 bases. V lost 6 bases and J lost 1; bases outside the gene matches: 6. Germline assignment: CDR1 KGHSH and CDR2 LQKENI. This CDR3 spans 15 amino acids. This CDR3 reads CASSPTGDSGNTIYF. Written as DNA, the CDR3 is TGTGCCAGCTCGCCCACAGGGGATTCTGGAAACACCATATATTTT. The full variable domain, in which reference TRBV18 and TRBJ1-3 provide the parts outside the CDR3, is NAGVMQNPRHLVRRRGQEARLRCSPMKGHSHVYWYRQLPEEGLKFMVYLQKENIIDESGMPKERFSAEFPKEGPSILRIQQVVRGDSAAYFCASSPTGDSGNTIYFGEGSWLTVV.

This chain connects TRBV6-2 or TRBV6-3 to TRBJ2-2, with D maybe TRBD1 (5 bases). CDR3 length: 14 amino acids. V was trimmed by 5 bases and J by 3 bases, leaving 10 bases between them. Germline loops: CDR1 MNHEY, CDR2 SVGEGT. CDR3 sequence: CASSPDTYTGELFF. The CDR3 DNA reads as TGTGCCAGCAGTCCGGACACTTACACCGGGGAGCTGTTTTTT.

Concerning this clone itself: The junction does not match germline at one end; this may be a read error. This chain uses TRBV12-3 or TRBV12-4 with TRBJ1-2; D is perhaps TRBD1 (5 bases). The CDR3 is made up of 12 amino acids. The chain's CDR3 is CASSSPFGAPGF. The CDR3, as DNA: TGTGCCAGCAGTTCTCCCTTCGGGGCTCCCGGCTTC.